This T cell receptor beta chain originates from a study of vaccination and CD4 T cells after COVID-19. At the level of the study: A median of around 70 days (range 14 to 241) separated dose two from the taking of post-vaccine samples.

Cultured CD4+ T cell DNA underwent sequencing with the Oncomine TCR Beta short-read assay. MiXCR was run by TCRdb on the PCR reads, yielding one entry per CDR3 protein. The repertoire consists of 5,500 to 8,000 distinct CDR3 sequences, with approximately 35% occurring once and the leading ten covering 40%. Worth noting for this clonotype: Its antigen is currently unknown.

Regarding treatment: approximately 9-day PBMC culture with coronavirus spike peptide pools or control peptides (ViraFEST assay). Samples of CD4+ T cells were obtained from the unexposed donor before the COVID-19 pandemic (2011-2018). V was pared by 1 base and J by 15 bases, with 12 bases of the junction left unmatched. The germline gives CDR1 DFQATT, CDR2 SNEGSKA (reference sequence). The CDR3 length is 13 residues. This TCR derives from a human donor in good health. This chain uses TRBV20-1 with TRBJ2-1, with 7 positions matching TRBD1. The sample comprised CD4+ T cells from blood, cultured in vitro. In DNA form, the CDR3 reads TGCAGTGCTAGAGCCCTCTCCGAGGGGGCCTCGTTCTTC. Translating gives CSARALSEGASFF.